This T cell receptor (beta chain) derives from a study of CD8+ T cells in alopecia areata. At the level of the study: Tofacitinib continued for 6 to 18 months and was then withheld for 6 months.

Treatment described: oral pan-JAK inhibitor, 5-10 mg twice daily. The CDR3 totals 13 residues. The V end was cut by 0 bases, the J end by 2 bases, with 3 bases between. Germline CDR1 is LNHNV and CDR2 is YYDKDF (reference sequence). On this clone itself: Other DNA sequences in this sample translate to the same CDR3.

Extracted RNA was reverse transcribed into cDNA, the sequencing template. Assay: immunoSEQ multiplex PCR; the TCRdb copy retains only in-frame clones and omits some. The sample contains under 200,000 clones, 55% to 75% of which appear only once. The chain links TRBV15 to TRBJ2-3; D remains unclear. Sequenced material: CD4+ T cells sorted from blood, taken at week 24, from a patient treated with tofacitinib. The clonotype comes from a human donor with alopecia areata. The CDR3 nucleotides read TGTGCCACCAGCAGAGACCTCACAGATACGCAGTATTTT. Encoded protein: CATSRDLTDTQYF.